This TCR beta chain was observed in a study of beta chain features in type 1 diabetes. Whole-study findings and limits: Shorter TCRB CDR3s, moderately but significantly so, marked every one of the four CD4+ subsets in Type 1 diabetes patients. Patients showed naive, central memory and Treg TCRB repertoires that appeared more similar than those of healthy donors. For type 1 diabetes patients, VDJ junctions showed fewer insertions and more deletions.

A few counts support this clone. Its antigen is currently unknown. The V and J ends lost 6 bases and 7 bases respectively, with 12 bases between them. This CDR3 has 12 residues. The germline gives CDR1 MDHEN, CDR2 SYDVKM. Sequenced material consisted of expressed TCRB transcripts (all of the isolated RNA was reverse transcribed). Generated by immunoSEQ multiplex PCR, the TCRdb table keeps only in-frame clones and is missing some. The profile shows fewer than 650,000 clones, 15% to 18% of them singletons. Sequenced material: naive CD4+ T cells from blood. The J gene is TRBJ1-1, the V gene TRBV28; a weak D match, TRBD1 (5 bases). This receptor was taken from a man between 18 and 35 years old in good health. CDR3 bases: TGTGCCAGCAGACAAGGGAGGGGTGAAGCTTTCTTT. It codes for CASRQGRGEAFF.